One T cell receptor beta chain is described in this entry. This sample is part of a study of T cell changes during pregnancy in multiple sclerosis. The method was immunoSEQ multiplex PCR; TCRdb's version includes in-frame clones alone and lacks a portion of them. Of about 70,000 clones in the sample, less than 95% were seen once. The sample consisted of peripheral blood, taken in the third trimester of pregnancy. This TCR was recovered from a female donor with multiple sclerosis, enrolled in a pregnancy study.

CDR3 DNA sequence: TGTGCCACCAGCACCCAGGACAGGGAGGATGGCTACACCTTC. This translates into CATSTQDREDGYTF. The rearrangement links TRBV15 to TRBJ1-2, with 8 positions matching TRBD1. V shed 4 bases, J shed 6 bases, and the junction held 7 bases outside the gene matches. The CDR3 consists of 14 residues. Germline assignment: CDR1 LNHNV and CDR2 YYDKDF (reference sequence).